This entry lists 23 T cell receptor beta chains sequenced from one sample in a study of blood T cell repertoires in COVID-19 (dated by TCRdb to 2020 to 2022). Library prep was done by the immunoSEQ multiplex PCR assay. Entries here come from immuneACCESS through TCRdb and include only in-frame sequences with V and J called. Some clones fail to appear in such tables; in the studies checked, an unresolved V gene covers under half of the shortfall, and the cause of the remainder is unknown. The sample yields under 300,000 clones; 70% to 85% were counted once. The leading ten clones occupy approximately 1.5% of the sample. The specimen sequenced was peripheral blood. Receptors originate from a woman in her thirties or forties who had recovered from COVID-19.

This clone was counted a single time. This chain connects TRBV6-6 to TRBJ1-5; unclear D gene. Trimming took off 5 bases at V and 12 bases at J, with 11 bases between the two ends. CDR1 and CDR2 from the germline V gene are MNHNY and SVGAGI (reference sequence). CDR3 size: 11 residues. CDR3 loop: CASSGGGHQHF. Here the CDR3 DNA reads TGTGCCAGCAGTGGCGGAGGTCACCAGCATTTT.

This clone turned up a few times. This chain connects TRBV5-6 to TRBJ2-3; D perhaps matches TRBD2 (5 bases). Trimming took 0 bases from V and 5 from J, leaving 19 bases between them. The CDR3 runs to 17 residues. Germline V gene data show CDR1 as SGHDT and CDR2 as YYEEEE. DNA of the CDR3: TGTGCCAGCAGCTTGGCCGGGATCTACGGGGTGGTAGATACGCAGTATTTT. As protein: CASSLAGIYGVVDTQYF.

The chain links TRBV28 to TRBJ2-7, with D tentatively TRBD1 (6 bases). From germline, CDR1 is MDHEN and CDR2 SYDVKM. V was cut by 3 bases and J by 2 bases, with 17 bases left in between. The CDR3 contains 16 residues. The DNA for the CDR3 is TGTGCCAGCAGTTTCATAGGGACACCCATAACCTACGAGCAGTACTTC. As protein: CASSFIGTPITYEQYF.

V usage is TRBV10-2 and J usage is TRBJ1-2, with 12 bases matching TRBD1. This CDR3 has 14 residues. Per germline, CDR1 WSHSY and CDR2 SAAADI. The V and J ends lost 6 bases and 7 bases, in that order; junction bases with no gene match: 6. The chain's CDR3 is CASRGQGAGFGYTF. CDR3 DNA sequence: TGCGCCAGCAGGGGACAGGGGGCAGGGTTTGGCTACACCTTC.

This clone was detected only a few times. This sequence joins TRBV7-9 and TRBJ1-1; a weak D match, TRBD1 (6 bases). Trimming left V 1 base short and J 7 bases short, with 19 bases between. The CDR3 is made up of 16 amino acids. Germline CDR1 and CDR2: SEHNR and FQNEAQ (reference sequence). The CDR3 nucleotides are TGTGCCAGCAGCTTAGATTTGATGGGGGGGCAGCATGAAGCTTTCTTT. It codes for CASSLDLMGGQHEAFF.

The chain recombines TRBV6-6 with TRBJ2-7; 9 bases fit TRBD2. Germline V gene data show CDR1 as MNHNY and CDR2 as SVGAGI (reference sequence). The CDR3 has 15 amino acids. Losses at the gene ends were 5 bases for V and 0 bases for J; bases not matched to a gene: 5. CDR3 nucleotide sequence: TGTGCCAGCAGTAACTTAGCGGGGGCCTCCTACGAGCAGTACTTC. It encodes CASSNLAGASYEQYF.

The chain links TRBV6-6 to TRBJ1-2, with D tentatively TRBD1 (6 bases). CDR1 is MNHNY and CDR2 is SVGAGI in the germline V gene (reference sequence). This CDR3 spans 11 amino acids. The V gene lost 2 bases and the J gene lost 12 bases, with 10 bases spanning the gap. The CDR3 spells CASSYGRGHTF. The CDR3 DNA reads TGTGCCAGCAGTTACGGCAGGGGACACACCTTC.

This clone was detected only once. The chain has TRBV9 and TRBJ2-5, with 12 bases that match TRBD2. The V and J ends lost 4 bases and 4 bases, in that order; junction bases with no gene match: 11. Germline V lookup: CDR1 SGDLS, CDR2 YYNGEE. This CDR3 is 17 amino acids long. The CDR3 DNA follows: TGTGCCAGCAGCCCAGGCCTGACTAGCGGGGGTGGAGAGACCCAGTACTTC. Translation gives CASSPGLTSGGGETQYF.

The chain carries TRBV3-1 (or the pseudogene TRBV3-2) and TRBJ1-1, with a possible D match to TRBD1 (5 bases). Looked up from germline, CDR1 is LGHDT and CDR2 is YNNKEL (reference sequence). The CDR3 contains 13 residues. With 3 bases removed from V and 2 bases from J, the gap between germline ends came to 7 bases. The chain's CDR3 is CASSQGRNTEAFF. The CDR3 nucleotides read TGTGCCAGCAGCCAGGGGCGTAACACTGAAGCTTTCTTT.

The rearrangement uses TRBV9 and TRBJ2-2; no firm D call. Per the germline V gene, CDR1 is SGDLS and CDR2 is YYNGEE. This CDR3 contains 14 residues. The V and J ends lost 5 bases and 6 bases respectively, with 14 bases between them. CDR3 coding DNA: TGTGCCAGCAGTCTTTCTCAGGAAGCCGGGGAGCTGTTTTTT. Its translation: CASSLSQEAGELFF.

The J gene is TRBJ1-1, the V gene TRBV30, with D maybe TRBD1 (6 bases). The germline V gene encodes CDR1 GTSNPN and CDR2 SVGIG (reference sequence). The CDR3 sequence is 13 residues long. V lost 2 bases and J lost 11, with 18 bases in between. This CDR3 is CAWSKTGGANAFF. The CDR3, as DNA: TGTGCCTGGAGTAAAACGGGGGGCGCGAATGCTTTCTTT.

The genes are TRBV27 and TRBJ2-5; D is possibly TRBD1 (6 bases). The CDR3 contains 13 residues. Per germline, CDR1 MNHEY and CDR2 SMNVEV (reference sequence). Trimming shortened V by 10 bases and J by 5 bases, and 17 bases separated the two germline ends. The CDR3 protein is CATRGQGEETQYF. The CDR3 coding sequence is TGTGCCACCAGGGGCCAGGGCGAGGAGACCCAGTACTTC.

CDR3 residues: CASSRQSLSYEQYF. In nucleotides, the CDR3 is TGTGCCAGCAGCCGACAGAGTCTCTCCTACGAGCAGTACTTC. V gene TRBV3-1 (or the pseudogene TRBV3-2) combines with J gene TRBJ2-7, with D tentatively TRBD1 (5 bases). Germline CDR1 reads LGHDT; CDR2 reads YNNKEL (reference sequence). The CDR3 runs 14 residues. V was pared by 4 bases and J by 0 bases, with 10 bases between.

The J gene is TRBJ1-4, the V gene TRBV30; a possible D gene is TRBD1 (5 bases). Germline loops: CDR1 GTSNPN, CDR2 SVGIG (reference sequence). Trimming removed 0 bases at V and 6 bases at J, with 26 bases between. The CDR3 totals 19 residues. In DNA, the CDR3 is TGTGCCTGGAGTGTACTGGAGGGAGACAGTTGGGGGGTGGATGAAAAACTGTTTTTT. It translates to CAWSVLEGDSWGVDEKLFF.

The J gene is TRBJ1-2, the V gene TRBV9; TRBD1 matches 7 bases. This CDR3 contains 13 residues. Looked up from germline, CDR1 is SGDLS and CDR2 is YYNGEE. Trimming at V came to 3 bases and at J to 8 bases, leaving 7 bases not matched to a gene. The CDR3 sequence is CASSEATGWGYTF. The CDR3 DNA reads as TGTGCCAGCAGCGAGGCGACAGGGTGGGGCTACACCTTC.

V gene TRBV11-2 combines with J gene TRBJ2-7, with a weak D call TRBD1 (6 bases). Germline V CDR1 and CDR2: SGHAT, FQNNGV. This CDR3 is 14 amino acids long. V lost 5 bases and J 2 bases, leaving 13 bases between the germline ends. The CDR3 coding sequence is TGTGCCAGCAGCCTATGGGACACACCCTACGAGCAGTACTTC. Translating gives CASSLWDTPYEQYF.

The V and J genes are TRBV6-5 and TRBJ1-2, with D perhaps matching TRBD1 (6 bases). The CDR3 has 14 amino acids. The V end lost 6 bases, the J end lost 0 bases, and 11 bases lay between the germline ends. Germline lookup yields CDR1 MNHEY and CDR2 SVGAGI. CDR3 residues: CASRTRTANYGYTF. Here the CDR3 DNA reads TGTGCCAGCAGAACTCGGACAGCTAACTATGGCTACACCTTC.

This clone was counted only a few times. The chain recombines TRBV11-3 with TRBJ1-5; unclear D gene. V shed 1 base and J shed 0 bases, with 22 bases lying between them. This CDR3 spans 20 amino acids. Germline V lookup: CDR1 SGHNT, CDR2 YENEEA. This CDR3 is CASSLVYSGRGRYSNQPQHF. CDR3 nucleotide sequence: TGTGCCAGCAGCTTAGTATATTCGGGTCGCGGCAGATATAGCAATCAGCCCCAGCATTTT.

V and J are TRBV6-5 and TRBJ1-2; the D gene is possibly TRBD1 (5 bases). Trimming left V 7 bases short and J 1 base short, with 16 bases between. This CDR3 has 15 residues. Germline lookup yields CDR1 MNHEY and CDR2 SVGAGI. CDR3 DNA sequence: TGTGCCAGCAATCCAGGGCGGGGAGTTAACTATGGCTACACCTTC. Its translation: CASNPGRGVNYGYTF.

The V and J genes are TRBV4-3 and TRBJ1-4; 8 bases map to TRBD1. CDR1 and CDR2 (germline): LGHNA, YSLEER. The CDR3 covers 16 residues. The J segment lost 8 bases and the V segment lost 0 bases, leaving 8 bases of the junction unmatched. The CDR3 DNA follows: TGCGCCAGCAGCCAAGACGGTCCAGGGGGCTGGGAAAAACTGTTTTTT. This gives the protein CASSQDGPGGWEKLFF.

The count of this clone is one. The gene calls are TRBV18 and TRBJ2-5, with D tentatively TRBD2 (6 bases). From germline, CDR1 is KGHSH and CDR2 LQKENI. The CDR3 is made up of 13 amino acids. V lost 1 base and J lost 4, with 7 bases in between. This CDR3 is CASSPQEGETQYF. CDR3 nucleotide sequence: TGTGCCAGCTCACCACAGGAGGGAGAGACCCAGTACTTC. Full variable domain (outside the CDR3, taken from reference TRBV18 and TRBJ2-5): NAGVMQNPRHLVRRRGQEARLRCSPMKGHSHVYWYRQLPEEGLKFMVYLQKENIIDESGMPKERFSAEFPKEGPSILRIQQVVRGDSAAYFCASSPQEGETQYFGPGTRLLVL.

The chain couples TRBV19 to TRBJ2-7, with TRBD1 matching 9 bases. Germline CDR1 is LNHDA and CDR2 is SQIVND (reference sequence). The V and J ends lost 1 base and 5 bases, in that order; junction bases with no gene match: 6. CDR3 size: 15 residues. The CDR3 reads CASSIGGTGINEQYF. The CDR3 nucleotides read TGTGCCAGTAGTATAGGTGGGACAGGGATCAACGAGCAGTACTTC.

The chain couples TRBV10-1 to TRBJ1-2; TRBD1 matches at 9 bases. Germline V gives CDR1 WNHNN, CDR2 SYGVQD (reference sequence). The CDR3 extends over 13 amino acids. The ends lost 6 bases at V and 6 bases at J; junction bases unmatched: 5. The CDR3 is CASRWTGEHGYTF. Here the CDR3 DNA reads TGCGCCAGCAGATGGACAGGGGAGCATGGCTACACCTTC.